Listed here are 15 T cell receptor beta chains from one sample, sequenced in a study of control samples from healthy donors and cancer patients. Here immunoSEQ multiplex PCR was the method, and the copy in TCRdb shows in-frame clones only, minus some. The data hold 100,000 to 150,000 clones, with roughly 90% observed a single time. Sequencing was performed on blood. Receptor source: a man over 45 in good health.

This chain links TRBV27 with TRBJ1-4, with 7 bases lining up with TRBD1. The CDR3 spans 15 residues. The V and J ends lost 5 bases and 4 bases, in that order; junction bases with no gene match: 7. Germline CDR1 is MNHEY and CDR2 is SMNVEV (reference sequence). Written as DNA, the CDR3 is TGTGCCAGCAGTCTAACGGGACAGCGTAATGAAAAACTGTTTTTT. Translated, it gives CASSLTGQRNEKLFF.

The chain has TRBV5-6 and TRBJ2-5; D is ambiguous. Deletions cut 4 bases from V and 0 bases from J, with 7 bases between. This CDR3 comprises 13 residues. Germline V gene sequence: CDR1 SGHDT, CDR2 YYEEEE. The CDR3 nucleotides are TGTGCCAGCAGCCCGCCCTACCAAGAGACCCAGTACTTC. Translating it yields CASSPPYQETQYF.

The rearrangement joins TRBV7-8 to TRBJ1-5; 10 bases line up with TRBD1. The CDR3 sequence is 15 residues long. Trimming cost V 4 bases and J 5 bases; bases outside gene matches: 5. Looked up from germline, CDR1 is SGHVS and CDR2 is FQNEAQ. The chain's CDR3 is CASSSPGQGYQPQHF. The CDR3 DNA is TGTGCCAGCAGCTCCCCGGGACAGGGGTATCAGCCCCAGCATTTT. The variable domain in full, with the rest retrieved from reference TRBV7-8 and TRBJ1-5, is GAGVSQSPRYKVAKRGQDVALRCDPISGHVSLFWYQQALGQGPEFLTYFQNEAQLDKSGLPSDRFFAERPEGSVSTLKIQRTQQEDSAVYLCASSSPGQGYQPQHFGDGTRLSIL.

This rearrangement joins TRBV6-4 to TRBJ2-1; D tentatively reads TRBD1 or TRBD2 (6 bases each). V was cut by 8 bases and J by 6 bases, with 14 bases left in between. The CDR3 runs to 13 residues. Germline lookup yields CDR1 MRHNA and CDR2 SNTAGT. Here the CDR3 DNA reads TGTGCCAGCCCCCGAGGGGGACTCAATGAGCAGTTCTTC. This gives the protein CASPRGGLNEQFF.

This clone was recorded only once. The rearrangement uses TRBV7-9 and TRBJ2-2; D possibly matches TRBD1 or TRBD2 (5 bases each). Germline V CDR1 and CDR2: SEHNR, FQNEAQ (reference sequence). Trimming took off 5 bases at V and 5 bases at J, with 15 bases between the two ends. The CDR3 covers 15 residues. The DNA for the CDR3 is TGTGCCAGCAGCACCGGGACCCTGGGAACCGGGGAGCTGTTTTTT. Translated, it gives CASSTGTLGTGELFF.

The V call is TRBV5-6, the J call TRBJ1-5; D is uncertain. This CDR3 is 14 amino acids long. Trimming cost V 0 bases and J 9 bases, with 13 bases left between them. The germline gives CDR1 SGHDT, CDR2 YYEEEE. The CDR3 here is CASSLGGSSGPQHF. For the CDR3, the DNA is TGTGCCAGCAGCTTGGGAGGGAGCTCGGGGCCCCAGCATTTT.

This clone is a singleton in its sample. This chain uses TRBV19 with TRBJ2-1; TRBD2 matches 11 bases. Germline-derived CDR1 and CDR2 are LNHDA and SQIVND (reference sequence). CDR3 length: 17 residues. The junction had 11 bases not matched to a gene; V was cut back by 1 base and J by 9 bases. The CDR3 sequence: CASSIGSLAGGPSEQFF. The CDR3 bases are TGTGCCAGTAGTATAGGATCCTTAGCGGGGGGGCCGAGTGAGCAGTTCTTC.

There are a few counts of this clone. The J gene is TRBJ1-4, the V gene TRBV7-9; TRBD1 matches 12 bases. The ends lost 1 base at V and 8 bases at J; junction bases unmatched: 11. The germline V gene encodes CDR1 SEHNR and CDR2 FQNEAQ (reference sequence). The CDR3 extends over 18 amino acids. DNA of the CDR3: TGTGCCAGCAGCTTAGGGGGGACAGGGGGCCCCCCAGGGGAAAAACTGTTTTTT. It is translated as CASSLGGTGGPPGEKLFF.

J is TRBJ1-3 and V is TRBV7-9, with TRBD1 as a possible D gene (5 bases). The germline V gene has CDR1 SEHNR and CDR2 FQNEAQ (reference sequence). V was pared by 4 bases and J by 0 bases, with 10 bases between. This CDR3 is built from 15 residues. The CDR3 nucleotides read TGTGCCAGCAGCTCCTCAGGGAGCTCTGGAAACACCATATATTTT. It is translated as CASSSSGSSGNTIYF.

This chain uses TRBV2 with TRBJ2-2, with TRBD2 matching 9 bases. With 11 bases clipped from V and 6 bases from J, the junction kept 19 bases outside the gene matches. CDR1 and CDR2 from the germline V gene are SNHLY and FYNNEI. The CDR3 loop spans 17 amino acids. CDR3 nucleotide sequence: TGTGCCCCCAGCGAACAGGGCGCGGGGGGGCGTTCCGGGGAGCTGTTTTTT. Its protein product is CAPSEQGAGGRSGELFF.

This clone was detected once. The same CDR3 arises from other DNA sequences in this sample as well. The chain couples TRBV20-1 to TRBJ1-4, with unresolved D. From germline, CDR1 is DFQATT and CDR2 SNEGSKA (reference sequence). The length of the CDR3 is 11 residues. Deletions cut 3 bases from V and 8 bases from J, with 7 bases between. The DNA for the CDR3 is TGCAGTGCTAGTGGTGGAGAAAAACTGTTTTTT. It translates to CSASGGEKLFF.

V gene TRBV11-2 combines with J gene TRBJ1-4; 9 bases are a match to TRBD1. Germline CDR1 is SGHAT and CDR2 is FQNNGV. CDR3 length equals 15 residues. V lost 1 base to trimming and J lost 7 bases; unmatched junction nucleotides: 4. CDR3 in DNA: TGTGCCAGCAGCTTAGGGACAGGGGAGTTTGAAAAACTGTTTTTT. Encoded protein: CASSLGTGEFEKLFF.

The rearrangement joins TRBV6-4 to TRBJ1-6; D unresolved. There are 14 residues in the CDR3. Germline V lookup: CDR1 MRHNA, CDR2 SNTAGT. The germline V and J ends were trimmed by 3 bases and 3 bases, with 6 bases remaining between them. The CDR3 region has the DNA TGTGCCAGCAGTGAAACAGTCTATAATTCACCCCTCCACTTT. The encoded protein is CASSETVYNSPLHF.

This chain uses TRBV7-2 with TRBJ2-7; no definite D call. The germline V gene has CDR1 SGHTA and CDR2 FQGNSA. The CDR3 spans 14 residues. With 7 bases removed from V and 3 bases from J, the gap between germline ends came to 16 bases. CDR3 coding DNA: TGTGCCAGCACCCCCACCGACCGCCACTACGAGCAGTACTTC. It encodes CASTPTDRHYEQYF.

This chain links TRBV24-1 with TRBJ2-7, with a weak D call TRBD2 (7 bases). This CDR3 region has 13 residues. V was cut by 1 base and J by 6 bases, with 9 bases left in between. Germline loops: CDR1 KGHDR, CDR2 SFDVKD. Here the CDR3 DNA reads TGTGCCACCAGTGATTTCGGGGGGCGCGAGCAGTACTTC. As protein: CATSDFGGREQYF.